This TCR beta chain came from a study of blood T cell repertoires in COVID-19. Study details: Sites across the United States, Italy and Spain contributed samples from acute and convalescent COVID-19. Sources were T cells, B-cell-depleted T cells, or PBMCs; the material itself was cDNA or gDNA.

The CDR3 extends over 12 amino acids. V was trimmed by 5 bases and J by 3 bases, leaving 8 bases between them. Germline values: CDR1 LNHDA, CDR2 SQIVND (reference sequence). In the original analysis: How many nucleated cells were present was estimated from reference gene primer amplification. TCRdb's copy holds only in-frame clones and misses some; the assay was immunoSEQ multiplex PCR. D and trimming come from the DNA, and the V and J calls and clone size come from that table. The sample has about 160,000 clones, 70% to 90% seen once. This clone has just a few counts. The sequence came from a man aged 35-49 years who had recovered from COVID-19. The chain couples TRBV19 to TRBJ2-7, with a possible D match to TRBD2 (5 bases). Sequenced: peripheral blood. In DNA form, the CDR3 reads TGTGCCAGTAGTGACCGGGACTACGAGCAGTACTTC. The encoded protein is CASSDRDYEQYF.